The next 18 T cell receptor beta chains were all read from a single sample in a study of cytomegalovirus exposure and HLA in healthy donors. Researchers ran the PCR with 60 Vbeta and 13 Jbeta primers. Data came from immunoSEQ multiplex PCR; TCRdb stores just in-frame clones and leaves some out. Among approximately 200,000 clones listed, 78% were seen once. The sample comprised PBMCs. The receptor set was obtained from a woman aged 25 to 39 in good health and CMV-seropositive.

The chain uses TRBV18 and TRBJ1-5; 7 positions match TRBD1. The CDR3 contains 19 residues. With 1 base clipped from V and 4 bases from J, the junction kept 16 bases outside the gene matches. Germline-derived CDR1 and CDR2 are KGHSH and LQKENI. The CDR3 loop reads CASSPRTQNRQGVNQPQHF. CDR3 coding DNA: TGTGCCAGCTCACCACGCACCCAAAACCGACAGGGTGTAAATCAGCCCCAGCATTTT.

This clone was detected a few times. The chain is built from TRBV21-1 and TRBJ2-2; TRBD2, the D gene given by the table, was not confirmed from the DNA. TRBV21-1 is assigned pseudogene status. The CDR3 runs to 16 residues. CDR3 DNA sequence: TGTGCCAGCAGCAAAGGGATGCGGGGGGACACCGGGGAGCTGTTTTTT. This encodes CASSKGMRGDTGELFF.

The chain couples TRBV5-1 to TRBJ2-3; 8 nucleotides agree with TRBD2. The CDR3 runs to 15 residues. V trimming: 5 bases; J trimming: 4 bases; junction bases outside the gene matches: 9. Germline-derived CDR1 and CDR2 are SGHRS and YFSETQ. CDR3 amino acids: CASRVSGGPSDTQYF. CDR3 bases: TGCGCCAGCAGAGTTTCGGGGGGGCCGTCAGATACGCAGTATTTT.

V gene TRBV19 combines with J gene TRBJ1-1; TRBD1 matches at 11 bases. The CDR3 is made up of 14 amino acids. CDR1 is LNHDA, CDR2 SQIVND, per germline (reference sequence). Trimming took 8 bases from V and 6 from J; bases not matched to a gene: 8. The CDR3 here is CASGGTGGTAEAFF. The DNA for the CDR3 is TGTGCCAGTGGGGGGACAGGGGGAACGGCTGAAGCTTTCTTT.

The gene calls are TRBV5-6 and TRBJ2-3, with TRBD1 matching 9 bases. V dropped 4 bases and J dropped 6; count of bases not matched to a gene: 12. The length of the CDR3 is 16 residues. Germline V gene data show CDR1 as SGHDT and CDR2 as YYEEEE. This CDR3 reads CASSQDRGSSYDTQYF. Written as DNA, the CDR3 is TGTGCCAGCAGCCAGGACAGGGGAAGTTCATACGATACGCAGTATTTT.

This clone was seen once. V and J are TRBV9 and TRBJ1-2, with 9 bases fitting TRBD1. CDR3 size: 16 residues. CDR1 SGDLS and CDR2 YYNGEE come from the germline V gene. Trimming cost V 4 bases and J 5 bases; bases outside gene matches: 12. The CDR3 here is CASSRTRDRAGYGYTF. DNA of the CDR3: TGTGCCAGCAGCCGAACCCGGGACAGGGCAGGGTATGGCTACACCTTC.

J is TRBJ2-3 and V is TRBV28; the match to TRBD2 covers 12 bases. The CDR3 covers 15 residues. CDR1 is MDHEN, CDR2 SYDVKM, per germline. V lost 6 bases to trimming and J lost 8 bases; unmatched junction nucleotides: 9. As DNA, the CDR3 is TGTGCCAGCAGCCGACTAGCGGGAGTATCAAGTACGCAGTATTTT. This encodes CASSRLAGVSSTQYF.

The rearrangement links TRBV2 to TRBJ2-7; 7 bases fit TRBD1. Per the germline V gene, CDR1 is SNHLY and CDR2 is FYNNEI. CDR3 length: 13 amino acids. J was trimmed by 4 bases and V by 6 bases; bases with no gene match: 6. CDR3 sequence reads: CASRTGQYYEQYF. Written as DNA, the CDR3 is TGTGCCAGCAGGACGGGACAGTATTACGAGCAGTACTTC.

The chain employs TRBV14 and TRBJ2-6; a weak D match, TRBD2 (5 bases). V was clipped by 4 bases and J by 9 bases, with 10 bases between them. Germline CDR1 SGHDN, CDR2 FVKESK. The CDR3 is made up of 13 amino acids. The DNA for the CDR3 is TGTGCCAGCAGCCTCGGACTTAACAACGTCCTGACTTTC. Encoded protein: CASSLGLNNVLTF.

The V gene is TRBV5-1, the J gene TRBJ1-6; D not resolved. Germline lookup yields CDR1 SGHRS and CDR2 YFSETQ. Trimming pared 4 bases from V and 6 bases from J, leaving 5 bases between. The CDR3 covers 12 residues. The CDR3 protein is CASSISNSPLHF. CDR3 bases: TGCGCCAGCAGCATATCTAATTCACCCCTCCACTTT. The full variable domain, completed using reference TRBV5-1 and TRBJ1-6, is KAGVTQTPRYLIKTRGQQVTLSCSPISGHRSVSWYQQTPGQGLQFLFEYFSETQRNKGNFPGRFSGRQFSNSRSEMNVSTLELGDSALYLCASSISNSPLHFGNGTRLTVT.

The chain couples TRBV28 to TRBJ1-1; TRBD1 is a possible D gene (5 bases). The germline CDR1 and CDR2 sequences are MDHEN and SYDVKM. This CDR3 contains 14 residues. Between the trimmed V and J ends, which lost 5 bases and 3 bases, there was a span of 13 bases. This chain's CDR3 is CASSETDPDTEAFF. CDR3 DNA sequence: TGTGCCAGCAGTGAGACAGATCCGGACACTGAAGCTTTCTTT.

This chain joins TRBV9 and TRBJ2-3; D is perhaps TRBD2 (5 bases). The germline CDR1 and CDR2 sequences are SGDLS and YYNGEE. This CDR3 is 17 amino acids long. With 0 bases removed from V and 2 bases from J, the gap between germline ends came to 16 bases. CDR3 protein: CASSVELFGENTDTQYF. Here the CDR3 DNA reads TGTGCCAGCAGCGTAGAGCTATTCGGGGAGAACACAGATACGCAGTATTTT. Full variable domain (remainder filled in from reference TRBV9 and TRBJ2-3): DSGVTQTPKHLITATGQRVTLRCSPRSGDLSVYWYQQSLDQGLQFLIQYYNGEERAKGNILERFSAQQFPDLHSELNLSSLELGDSALYFCASSVELFGENTDTQYFGPGTRLTVL.

This sequence joins TRBV29-1 and TRBJ2-7; 12 positions match TRBD1. Germline loops: CDR1 SQVTM, CDR2 ANQGSEA. CDR3 size: 18 residues. Losses at the gene ends were 1 base for V and 4 bases for J; bases not matched to a gene: 14. CDR3 in DNA: TGCAGCGTTGAAGGAAGGGGCCGGGACAGGGGGCGCATTTACGAGCAGTACTTC. The encoded protein is CSVEGRGRDRGRIYEQYF.

J is TRBJ2-1 and V is TRBV4-2; tentative D call: TRBD2 (5 bases). Trimming stripped 0 bases from V and 9 bases from J, with 12 bases between. The CDR3 is 14 residues long. CDR1 is LGHNA and CDR2 is YNFKEQ in the germline V gene. The CDR3 reads CASSQDRGKGEQFF. The CDR3 region has the DNA TGTGCCAGCAGCCAAGATCGAGGGAAGGGTGAGCAGTTCTTC.

The genes are TRBV6-6 and TRBJ1-3, with D perhaps TRBD1 (6 bases). Germline CDR1 reads MNHNY; CDR2 reads SVGAGI (reference sequence). V was shortened by 6 bases and J by 5 bases, with 20 bases between the two germline ends. This CDR3 is built from 16 residues. CDR3 protein: CASSPLRGARRNTIYF. The DNA for the CDR3 is TGTGCCAGCAGCCCGTTACGGGGGGCGCGTCGAAACACCATATATTTT.

This chain links TRBV14 with TRBJ1-1; D is uncertain. Trimming shortened V by 1 base and J by 9 bases, and 6 bases separated the two germline ends. There are 11 residues in the CDR3. Germline V gene lookup returns CDR1 SGHDN and CDR2 FVKESK. CDR3 in amino acids: CASSQGAKAFF. CDR3 DNA sequence: TGTGCCAGCAGCCAAGGAGCCAAAGCTTTCTTT.

V gene TRBV29-1 combines with J gene TRBJ1-3; D might be TRBD1 (5 bases). Germline V gives CDR1 SQVTM, CDR2 ANQGSEA. The CDR3 is 12 residues long. Deletions cut 7 bases from V and 4 bases from J, with 11 bases between. CDR3 in DNA: TGCAGCGCTGAGGGGCGGGGAAACACCATATATTTT. As protein: CSAEGRGNTIYF.

Concerning this clone: Since no conserved phenylalanine or tryptophan closes the CDR3, a read error is the likely cause. The gene calls are TRBV29-1 and TRBJ2-7; possibly TRBD2 for D (5 bases). Germline V gene sequence: CDR1 SQVTM, CDR2 ANQGSEA. CDR3 length equals 18 residues. V dropped 4 bases and J dropped 3 bases, with 28 bases sitting between them. CDR3 nucleotides: TGCAGCGTTGTGGGATCTACCCGTTCCACCCGGCGGGTCTACGAGCAGTACCTC. This sequence encodes CSVVGSTRSTRRVYEQYL.